This TCR beta chain derives from a study of T cell responses to AZD1222 COVID-19 vaccine. Sequencing was performed with immunoSEQ multiplex PCR; in TCRdb, only in-frame clones are kept and a portion is missing. The sample shows some 120,000 clones, 88% of them seen only once. Per germline, CDR1 SNHLY and CDR2 FYNNEI. The CDR3 sequence is 12 residues long. The J segment lost 6 bases and the V segment lost 5 bases, leaving 3 bases of the junction unmatched. This specimen was peripheral blood, taken on day 0 of AZD1222 vaccination. The chain employs TRBV2 and TRBJ2-7, with 8 bases identical to TRBD1. This sequence was found in an adult in good health. The CDR3 spells CASSRTGGEQYF. Written as DNA, the CDR3 is TGTGCCAGCAGTCGTACAGGGGGCGAGCAGTACTTC.